Listed here are 29 T cell receptor beta chains from one sample, sequenced in a study of siplizumab effects on memory and regulatory T cells (dated by TCRdb to between 2018 and 2020). Receptors were amplified or captured by the immunoSEQ multiplex PCR assay. TCRdb obtained this table from immuneACCESS and retained in-frame rearrangements with V and J assigned. These tables miss some clones; where compared with another copy, unresolved V genes account for less than half of the shortfall, and the remainder is unexplained. The sample table records tens of thousands of clones; roughly 93% of these occur just once. The top ten constitute under 8.5% of the sample. Specimen: CD8+ T cells sorted from blood. The receptors shown here come from a human donor in good health.

The V gene is TRBV9, the J gene TRBJ2-7; 11 bases match TRBD1. Germline V gene sequence: CDR1 SGDLS, CDR2 YYNGEE. After removal of 0 bases from V and 2 bases from J, the junction contained 4 bases not matched to a gene. This CDR3 has 16 amino acids. The CDR3 nucleotides are TGTGCCAGCAGCGTAGCAGGGACAGGGGGGCCCTACGAGCAGTACTTC. Protein sequence: CASSVAGTGGPYEQYF.

This clone occurred once. The J gene is TRBJ2-2, the V gene TRBV6-5; D gene uncertain. Germline assignment: CDR1 MNHEY and CDR2 SVGAGI. V was pared by 6 bases and J by 1 base, with 9 bases between. The CDR3 extends over 14 amino acids. CDR3 DNA sequence: TGTGCCAGCAGGTTGGACCAGAACACCGGGGAGCTGTTTTTT. This translates into CASRLDQNTGELFF.

This clone was detected only once. The chain has TRBV21-1 and TRBJ2-1; the DNA was not used to check the table's D call, TRBD1. TRBV21-1 is a known pseudogene. This CDR3 region has 14 residues. CDR3: CASSKFDRDNEQFF. Written as DNA, the CDR3 is TGTGCCAGCAGCAAATTTGACAGGGACAATGAGCAGTTCTTC.

The chain has TRBV5-1 and TRBJ2-5, with D tentatively TRBD1 (5 bases). Germline V gene data show CDR1 as SGHRS and CDR2 as YFSETQ. Trimming pared 2 bases from V and 1 base from J, leaving 21 bases between. The CDR3 spans 18 residues. This CDR3 reads CASSFPSRTPSFQETQYF. CDR3 DNA: TGCGCCAGCAGCTTCCCTTCGAGGACACCGTCCTTCCAAGAGACCCAGTACTTC.

V gene TRBV10-3 combines with J gene TRBJ1-5; the D gene is possibly TRBD1 (6 bases). CDR1 is ENHRY and CDR2 is SYGVKD in the germline V gene. Deletions cut 0 bases from V and 4 bases from J, with 13 bases between. This CDR3 has 16 residues. CDR3 region: CAISESGGRGNQPQHF. As DNA, the CDR3 is TGTGCCATCAGTGAGTCGGGGGGGCGCGGGAATCAGCCCCAGCATTTT.

To note about this clone: Other nucleotide sequences from this sample produce the same CDR3. As DNA, the CDR3 is TGTGCCAGCAGTTGGACTAGCGGGAGTTACGAGCAGTACTTC. This encodes CASSWTSGSYEQYF. J is TRBJ2-7 and V is TRBV27; 13 bases match TRBD2. J lost 4 bases, V lost 4 bases, and 1 base had no gene match. CDR1 is MNHEY and CDR2 is SMNVEV in the germline V gene (reference sequence). This CDR3 is built from 14 residues.

This clone was recorded only once. The V and J genes are TRBV19 and TRBJ2-2, with unresolved D. In germline, CDR1 is LNHDA, CDR2 SQIVND (reference sequence). V lost 1 base and J lost 0, with 6 bases in between. The CDR3 runs 15 residues. As DNA, the CDR3 is TGTGCCAGTAGTATAGGCGGAACGAACACCGGGGAGCTGTTTTTT. Amino acids: CASSIGGTNTGELFF.

The chain recombines TRBV19 with TRBJ1-4; a weak D match, TRBD1 (5 bases). The CDR3 length is 12 residues. Trimming stripped 6 bases from V and 10 bases from J, with 12 bases between. The V gene's germline CDR1 is LNHDA and CDR2 SQIVND (reference sequence). The CDR3 nucleotides read TGTGCCAGTAGGAATGGGGGAGGAAAACTGTTTTTT. It encodes CASRNGGGKLFF.

The rearrangement uses TRBV5-6 and TRBJ1-5; D remains ambiguous. V dropped 4 bases and J dropped 1 base, with 6 bases sitting between them. CDR3 length equals 13 residues. CDR1 is SGHDT and CDR2 is YYEEEE in the germline V gene. The DNA for the CDR3 is TGTGCCAGCAGCACGGCAAGCAATCAGCCCCAGCATTTT. It codes for CASSTASNQPQHF.

The rearrangement uses TRBV7-9 and TRBJ2-1; 9 bases map to TRBD2. Trimming at V came to 5 bases and at J to 0 bases, leaving 8 bases not matched to a gene. The CDR3 extends over 17 amino acids. Germline V gene lookup returns CDR1 SEHNR and CDR2 FQNEAQ (reference sequence). CDR3 sequence reads: CASSTTASGNSYNEQFF. Written as DNA, the CDR3 is TGTGCCAGCAGCACGACGGCTAGCGGGAACTCCTACAATGAGCAGTTCTTC.

V is TRBV9 and J is TRBJ2-1; TRBD2 matches 9 bases. The germline V gene encodes CDR1 SGDLS and CDR2 YYNGEE. There are 15 residues in the CDR3. The V and J ends lost 2 bases and 3 bases, in that order; junction bases with no gene match: 3. The CDR3 is CASSVSGGNYNEQFF. Here the CDR3 DNA reads TGTGCCAGCAGCGTGAGCGGGGGGAACTACAATGAGCAGTTCTTC.

The rearrangement links TRBV6-6 to TRBJ2-1, with 7 nucleotides matching TRBD1. CDR1 is MNHNY and CDR2 is SVGAGI in the germline V gene (reference sequence). This CDR3 is 16 amino acids long. V shed 4 bases and J 9 bases; nucleotides not matched to a gene: 15. DNA for the CDR3: TGTGCCAGCAGTTTCACCGGGACAGCTGTAGACGCTGAGCAGTTCTTC. Translation gives CASSFTGTAVDAEQFF.

The CDR3 here is CASSLGSHGELFF. CDR3 in DNA: TGTGCCAGCTCACTCGGTAGTCACGGGGAGCTGTTTTTT. The chain recombines TRBV18 with TRBJ2-2; D unresolved. This CDR3 comprises 13 residues. Per the germline V gene, CDR1 is KGHSH and CDR2 is LQKENI. The V gene lost 4 bases and the J gene lost 7 bases, with 10 bases spanning the gap.

The V gene is TRBV6-5, the J gene TRBJ2-7; 10 positions match TRBD1. The CDR3 runs 16 residues. Looked up from germline, CDR1 is MNHEY and CDR2 is SVGAGI. Germline trimming cut 4 bases from V and 4 bases from J; bases unmatched to any gene: 10. The DNA of the CDR3 is TGTGCCAGCAGTTTCCCCCCGGGACAGGGGATTTACGAGCAGTACTTC. Protein sequence: CASSFPPGQGIYEQYF.

V gene TRBV7-9 combines with J gene TRBJ1-4; TRBD1 matches at 7 bases. Germline-derived CDR1 and CDR2 are SEHNR and FQNEAQ (reference sequence). J was trimmed by 0 bases and V by 3 bases; bases with no gene match: 4. The CDR3 runs 16 residues. CDR3: CASSFGTVATNEKLFF. The CDR3 nucleotides are TGTGCCAGCAGCTTTGGGACAGTCGCAACTAATGAAAAACTGTTTTTT. Using reference TRBV7-9 and TRBJ1-4 for the parts outside the CDR3, the full variable domain is DTGVSQNPRHKITKRGQNVTFRCDPISEHNRLYWYRQTLGQGPEFLTYFQNEAQLEKSRLLSDRFSAERPKGSFSTLEIQRTEQGDSAMYLCASSFGTVATNEKLFFGSGTQLSVL.

CDR3 sequence reads: CASSQDPLAGDEQYF. The CDR3 DNA reads TGTGCCAGCAGCCAAGATCCTCTAGCGGGAGACGAGCAGTACTTC. This chain connects TRBV4-2 to TRBJ2-7; 10 bases line up with TRBD2. CDR3 length: 15 residues. The J segment lost 5 bases and the V segment lost 0 bases, leaving 4 bases of the junction unmatched. The germline CDR1 and CDR2 sequences are LGHNA and YNFKEQ.

The chain has TRBV7-2 and TRBJ2-7; 9 positions agree with TRBD1. The junction had 11 bases not matched to a gene; V was cut back by 5 bases and J by 6 bases. The CDR3 runs to 15 residues. Germline assignment: CDR1 SGHTA and CDR2 FQGNSA. The DNA of the CDR3 is TGTGCCAGCAGCCCAAGACAGGGGGTGAGGGGCGAGCAGTACTTC. It specifies CASSPRQGVRGEQYF.

This clone was seen a single time. The chain couples TRBV6-5 to TRBJ2-1; a possible D gene is TRBD2 (7 bases). Germline V CDR1 and CDR2: MNHEY, SVGAGI. This CDR3 has 15 residues. V lost 2 bases to trimming and J lost 10 bases, with 18 bases between them. The DNA for the CDR3 is TGTGCCAGCAGTTACGGAGGGGGGGCGTCGTCAGAGCAGTTCTTC. Encoded protein: CASSYGGGASSEQFF.

Written as DNA, the CDR3 is TGCGCCAGCAGCACTTCTAGCGGGGGGGCGGGAGAGACCCAGTACTTC. The encoded protein is CASSTSSGGAGETQYF. This chain uses TRBV4-1 with TRBJ2-5, with 12 positions matching TRBD2. Trimming cost V 5 bases and J 4 bases; bases outside gene matches: 8. The CDR3 consists of 16 residues. Germline V gene sequence: CDR1 MGHRA, CDR2 YSYEKL.

V and J are TRBV9 and TRBJ1-1, with D perhaps matching TRBD1 (5 bases). CDR3 length: 18 residues. Germline assignment: CDR1 SGDLS and CDR2 YYNGEE. Trimming removed 0 bases from V and 4 bases from J, with 22 bases in between. The CDR3 loop reads CASSVGVVEGALSTEAFF. In DNA, the CDR3 is TGTGCCAGCAGCGTAGGGGTGGTTGAAGGGGCTCTAAGCACTGAAGCTTTCTTT.

V usage is TRBV9 and J usage is TRBJ2-3; 9 nucleotides agree with TRBD2. The CDR3 totals 15 residues. Germline V CDR1 and CDR2: SGDLS, YYNGEE. With 2 bases clipped from V and 0 bases from J, the junction kept 1 base outside the gene matches. In DNA, the CDR3 is TGTGCCAGCAGCGTCGCGGGGGGGAGCACAGATACGCAGTATTTT. This gives the protein CASSVAGGSTDTQYF.

The chain combines TRBV7-9 with TRBJ1-4; 7 bases align to TRBD1. Germline CDR1 is SEHNR and CDR2 is FQNEAQ (reference sequence). This CDR3 is 19 amino acids long. Trimming at V came to 4 bases and at J to 0 bases, leaving 14 bases not matched to a gene. This CDR3 reads CASSWWVRDSNATNEKLFF. The DNA for the CDR3 is TGTGCCAGCAGCTGGTGGGTCCGGGACAGCAACGCAACTAATGAAAAACTGTTTTTT.

V and J are TRBV9 and TRBJ2-7; D possibly uses TRBD1 or TRBD2 (5 bases each). CDR1 SGDLS and CDR2 YYNGEE come from the germline V gene. The CDR3 contains 14 residues. V lost 5 bases and J 3 bases, leaving 15 bases between the germline ends. CDR3 nucleotide sequence: TGTGCCAGCAGTCCTGGGGGAGAATACTACGAGCAGTACTTC. The encoded protein is CASSPGGEYYEQYF.

The V and J genes are TRBV11-2 and TRBJ2-7; tentatively, D is TRBD1 (5 bases). This CDR3 region has 14 residues. V gave up 3 bases and J gave up 4 bases, with 13 bases separating them. The germline CDR1 and CDR2 sequences are SGHAT and FQNNGV. As DNA, the CDR3 is TGTGCCAGCAGCTTTGGGGCGGTAGGGTACGAGCAGTACTTC. It codes for CASSFGAVGYEQYF.

This chain links TRBV2 with TRBJ2-5, with 7 bases that match TRBD2. The germline V gene encodes CDR1 SNHLY and CDR2 FYNNEI. The CDR3 totals 14 residues. The J segment lost 2 bases and the V segment lost 8 bases, leaving 8 bases of the junction unmatched. Here the CDR3 reads CASGAGTNQETQYF. The CDR3 coding sequence is TGTGCCAGCGGAGCGGGGACTAATCAAGAGACCCAGTACTTC. Looking up the rest from reference TRBV2 and TRBJ2-5 gives the full variable domain: EPEVTQTPSHQVTQMGQEVILRCVPISNHLYFYWYRQILGQKVEFLVSFYNNEISEKSEIFDDQFSVERPDGSNFTLKIRSTKLEDSAMYFCASGAGTNQETQYFGPGTRLLVL.

The V and J genes are TRBV7-9 and TRBJ1-2; the D is unclear. Looked up from germline, CDR1 is SEHNR and CDR2 is FQNEAQ (reference sequence). The CDR3 covers 12 residues. V was cut by 3 bases and J by 4 bases, with 6 bases left in between. This chain's CDR3 is CASSLGTYGYTF. The CDR3 bases are TGTGCCAGCAGCTTGGGCACCTATGGCTACACCTTC.

This chain links TRBV11-2 with TRBJ2-5; weak D call: TRBD1 (5 bases). V was clipped by 5 bases and J by 2 bases, with 21 bases between them. There are 17 residues in the CDR3. CDR1 SGHAT and CDR2 FQNNGV come from the germline V gene. CDR3 in DNA: TGTGCCAGCAGCGACGACCCACAGGTCATGGGGCAAGAGACCCAGTACTTC. This encodes CASSDDPQVMGQETQYF.

The J gene is TRBJ2-7, the V gene TRBV30; tentative D call: TRBD1 (5 bases). The CDR3 length is 12 residues. The V gene lost 0 bases and the J gene lost 2 bases, with 5 bases spanning the gap. Germline V gene lookup returns CDR1 GTSNPN and CDR2 SVGIG (reference sequence). The CDR3 DNA sequence: TGTGCCTGGAGTGTAGGGGCCTACGAGCAGTACTTC. It specifies CAWSVGAYEQYF.

This sequence joins TRBV19 and TRBJ1-1; 8 bases match TRBD1. This CDR3 comprises 16 residues. Germline lookup yields CDR1 LNHDA and CDR2 SQIVND (reference sequence). Trimming took 3 bases from V and 1 from J; bases not matched to a gene: 7. The CDR3 spells CASSIGSDRANTEAFF. In DNA form, the CDR3 reads TGTGCCAGTAGTATCGGTTCGGACAGGGCGAACACTGAAGCTTTCTTT.